A selection of T cell receptor beta chains follows, all from one sample in a study of T cell repertoires in cytomegalovirus infection. MiXCR, run by TCRdb on the reads, gives a single entry per CDR3 protein. Of 170,000 or so distinct CDR3 sequences listed, approximately 15% are singletons. Material for sequencing was PBMCs. The receptors come from a human donor in good health (CMV status not recorded). Some clones in this sample may be carry-over from other donors' samples. Both conserved end residues are part of each CDR3. The D gene is left open where the match is weak. Size is omitted from some rows. Given values are once, few, many or a class for expanded clones.

clone size: few; CDR3 length: 15; D gene: TRBD1; J gene: TRBJ2-3; V gene: TRBV25-1; CDR3 protein: CASSRQGSSWDTQYF; CDR3 DNA: TGTGCCAGCAGTAGACAGGGTTCCTCCTGGGATACGCAGTATTTT
clone size: -; CDR3 length: 12; D gene: -; J gene: TRBJ2-3; V gene: TRBV3-1; CDR3 protein: CASRRRRWGQYF; CDR3 DNA: TGTGCCAGCAGGCGGCGACGGTGGGGGCAGTATTTT
clone size: -; CDR3 length: 16; D gene: -; J gene: TRBJ2-4; V gene: TRBV4-1; CDR3 protein: CASSQVAGLAKNIQYF; CDR3 DNA: TGCGCCAGCAGCCAAGTGGCGGGGCTAGCCAAAAACATTCAGTACTTC
clone size: many; CDR3 length: 14; D gene: -; J gene: TRBJ2-2; V gene: TRBV7-9; CDR3 protein: CASTEDRNTGELFF; CDR3 DNA: TGTGCCAGCACCGAGGACAGGAACACCGGGGAGCTGTTTTTT
clone size: many; CDR3 length: 14; D gene: TRBD1; J gene: TRBJ1-1; V gene: TRBV7-3; CDR3 protein: CASSPRDSLLEAFF; CDR3 DNA: TGTGCCAGCAGCCCAAGGGACAGCTTATTGGAAGCTTTCTTT
clone size: many; CDR3 length: 15; D gene: -; J gene: TRBJ2-1; V gene: TRBV7-9; CDR3 protein: CASSTTRSSYNEQFF; CDR3 DNA: TGTGCCAGCAGCACCACTAGGAGCTCCTACAATGAGCAGTTCTTC
clone size: -; CDR3 length: 14; D gene: -; J gene: TRBJ2-2; V gene: TRBV6-2/TRBV6-3; CDR3 protein: CASSYSADTGELFF; CDR3 DNA: TGTGCCAGCAGTTACTCTGCGGACACCGGGGAGCTGTTTTTT
clone size: few; CDR3 length: 19; D gene: -; J gene: TRBJ1-4; V gene: TRBV27; CDR3 protein: CASRPPQGGLFAANEKLFF; CDR3 DNA: TGTGCCAGCAGACCACCCCAGGGAGGGCTTTTTGCTGCTAATGAAAAACTGTTTTTT
clone size: many; CDR3 length: 16; D gene: -; J gene: TRBJ1-4; V gene: TRBV7-2; CDR3 protein: CASSLSLGTPSEKLFF; CDR3 DNA: TGTGCCAGCAGCTTATCTCTCGGGACACCCTCCGAAAAACTGTTTTTT
clone size: few; CDR3 length: 13; D gene: TRBD1; J gene: TRBJ1-1; V gene: TRBV3-1; CDR3 protein: CASADRAVPEAFF; CDR3 DNA: TGTGCCAGCGCGGACAGGGCCGTTCCTGAAGCTTTCTTT
clone size: many; CDR3 length: 19; D gene: -; J gene: TRBJ1-2; V gene: TRBV29-1; CDR3 protein: CSVKIRQAFGQRIPYGYTF; CDR3 DNA: TGCAGCGTAAAGATACGTCAAGCCTTTGGACAACGTATACCCTATGGCTACACCTTC
clone size: -; CDR3 length: 17; D gene: -; J gene: TRBJ1-5; V gene: TRBV12-3/TRBV12-4; CDR3 protein: CASSYLFIGSSNQPQHF; CDR3 DNA: TGTGCCAGCAGTTATTTGTTTATTGGTTCAAGCAATCAGCCCCAGCATTTT
clone size: few; CDR3 length: 14; D gene: TRBD2; J gene: TRBJ2-5; V gene: TRBV15; CDR3 protein: CAPASGIWEETQYF; CDR3 DNA: TGTGCTCCGGCTAGCGGGATTTGGGAAGAGACCCAGTACTTC
clone size: many; CDR3 length: 16; D gene: TRBD1; J gene: TRBJ2-3; V gene: TRBV6-2/TRBV6-3; CDR3 protein: CASSYRVTGGTDTQYF; CDR3 DNA: TGTGCCAGCAGTTATCGGGTTACAGGGGGCACAGATACGCAGTATTTT
clone size: few; CDR3 length: 13; D gene: TRBD1; J gene: TRBJ1-5; V gene: TRBV6-4; CDR3 protein: CASSDSGQGPQHF; CDR3 DNA: TGTGCCAGCAGTGACTCGGGACAGGGGCCCCAGCATTTT
clone size: -; CDR3 length: 12; D gene: -; J gene: TRBJ2-5; V gene: TRBV6-6; CDR3 protein: CASSDRWETQYF; CDR3 DNA: TGTGCCAGCAGTGACAGGTGGGAGACCCAGTACTTC
clone size: few; CDR3 length: 16; D gene: TRBD2; J gene: TRBJ2-5; V gene: TRBV28; CDR3 protein: CASSLGGSGRGETQYF; CDR3 DNA: TGTGCCAGCAGTTTAGGGGGTAGCGGGAGAGGTGAGACCCAGTACTTC